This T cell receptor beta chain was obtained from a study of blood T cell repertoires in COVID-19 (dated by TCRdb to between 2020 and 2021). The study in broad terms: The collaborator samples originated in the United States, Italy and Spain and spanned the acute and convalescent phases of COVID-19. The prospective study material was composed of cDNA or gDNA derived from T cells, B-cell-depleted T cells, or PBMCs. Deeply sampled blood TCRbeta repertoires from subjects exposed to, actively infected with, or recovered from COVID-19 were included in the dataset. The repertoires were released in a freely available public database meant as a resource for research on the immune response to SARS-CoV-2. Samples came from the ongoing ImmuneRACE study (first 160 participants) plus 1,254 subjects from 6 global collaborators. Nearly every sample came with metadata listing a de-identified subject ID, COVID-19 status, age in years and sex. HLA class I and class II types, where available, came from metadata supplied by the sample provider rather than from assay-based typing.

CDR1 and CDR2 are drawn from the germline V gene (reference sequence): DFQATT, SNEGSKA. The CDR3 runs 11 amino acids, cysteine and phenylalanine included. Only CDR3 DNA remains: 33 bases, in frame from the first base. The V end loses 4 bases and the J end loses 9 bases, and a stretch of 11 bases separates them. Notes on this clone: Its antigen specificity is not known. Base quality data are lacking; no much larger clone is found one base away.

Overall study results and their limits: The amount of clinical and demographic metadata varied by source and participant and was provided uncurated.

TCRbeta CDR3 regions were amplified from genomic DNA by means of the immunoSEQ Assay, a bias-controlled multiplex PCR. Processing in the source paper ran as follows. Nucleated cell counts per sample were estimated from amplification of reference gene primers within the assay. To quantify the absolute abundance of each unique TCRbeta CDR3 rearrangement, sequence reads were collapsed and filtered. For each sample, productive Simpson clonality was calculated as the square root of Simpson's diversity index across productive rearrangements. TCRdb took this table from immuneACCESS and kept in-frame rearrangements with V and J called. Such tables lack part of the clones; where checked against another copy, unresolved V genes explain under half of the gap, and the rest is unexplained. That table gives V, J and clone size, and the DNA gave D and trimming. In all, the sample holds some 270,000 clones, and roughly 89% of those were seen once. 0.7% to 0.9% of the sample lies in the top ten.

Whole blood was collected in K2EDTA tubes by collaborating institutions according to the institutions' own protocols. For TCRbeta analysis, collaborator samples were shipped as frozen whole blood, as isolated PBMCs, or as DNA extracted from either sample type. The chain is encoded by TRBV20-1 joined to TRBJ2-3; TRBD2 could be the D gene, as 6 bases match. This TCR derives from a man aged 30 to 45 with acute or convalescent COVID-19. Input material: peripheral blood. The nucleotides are TGCAGTGCTAAAAGGGACTTAACGCAGTATTTT. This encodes CSAKRDLTQYF.